The sequence of this T cell receptor (beta chain) was determined in a study of CD8 T cells in ankylosing spondylitis. This clonotype was seen repeatedly, ten times or more. Antigen unknown. Study results and caveats: A motif of 7 to 9 highly homologous TCR beta variants was seen as apparently characteristic of ankylosing spondylitis blood. Disease-linked clones reportedly showed significant enrichment in matched ankylosing spondylitis synovial fluid.

TCRdb passed the 5' RACE reads through MiXCR, listing each CDR3 protein once. The sample includes some 800,000 distinct CDR3 sequences, about an eighth of them seen just once. CDR3 length: 11 amino acids. With V trimmed by 4 bases and J by 9 bases, 2 bases remained unmatched. CDR1 is DFQATT and CDR2 is SNEGSKA in the germline V gene (reference sequence). The clonotype originates from a male donor with ankylosing spondylitis. The chain employs TRBV20-1 and TRBJ2-2; the match to TRBD1 covers 7 bases. What was sequenced was blood, either unsorted or a sorted T cell fraction (not recorded which). In DNA, the CDR3 is TGCAGTGCTAACAGGGGCTGGGAGCTGTTTTTT. Protein product: CSANRGWELFF.